The rows below give T cell receptor beta chains drawn from one sample of a study of blood T cell repertoires in COVID-19. The protocol was immunoSEQ multiplex PCR, while the TCRdb copy is restricted to in-frame clones and leaves out a portion. The sample includes 80,000 to 100,000 clones, almost 90% of them seen just once. The source material was peripheral blood. The receptors were gathered from a man over 45 with COVID-19, enrolled during active disease. The CDR3 runs from the conserved cysteine through the conserved F or W. D genes are given only for firm matches. The size entry is marked missing in some rows and otherwise reads once, few, many or a size class.

v_call,d_call,j_call,clone_size,cdr3_nt,cdr3_aa
TRBV28,NA,TRBJ1-4,NA,TGTGCCAGCAGTTTGGACAGCAATGAAAAACTGTTTTTT,CASSLDSNEKLFF
TRBV5-1,NA,TRBJ2-1,once,TGCGCCAGCAGAGAGTGGGGGGACTCCTACAATGAGCAGTTCTTC,CASREWGDSYNEQFF
TRBV4-3,TRBD2,TRBJ2-1,NA,TGCGCCAGCAGCCAAGGCAGCCTAGCGGCCTCCTACAATGAGCAGTTCTTC,CASSQGSLAASYNEQFF
TRBV6-5,TRBD1,TRBJ1-2,NA,TGTGCCAGCAGCTACATAGCGGGACAGGGTTTCTATGGCTACACCTTC,CASSYIAGQGFYGYTF
TRBV19,TRBD2,TRBJ2-5,once,TGTGCCAGTAGTATGAAAATAGCGGGGGCGGAGACCCAGTACTTC,CASSMKIAGAETQYF
TRBV7-9,NA,TRBJ1-1,NA,TGTGCCAGCAGCTTAGCAGGGGTTCCAACTGAAGCTTTCTTT,CASSLAGVPTEAFF
TRBV27,TRBD1,TRBJ1-3,once,TGTGCCAGCAGTCCGCACGGACAGGGGGTTTCTGGAAACACCATATATTTT,CASSPHGQGVSGNTIYF
TRBV23-1,TRBD1,TRBJ1-5,NA,TGCGCCAGCAGTCAATCTGACCCGAGGACAGGGCTTGTCGCTCAGCCCCAGCATTTT,CASSQSDPRTGLVAQPQHF
TRBV19,TRBD2,TRBJ2-1,NA,TGTGCCAGTAGTTCAAGACTAGCGGGGGCCGCGAGCCGCAATGAGCAGTTCTTC,CASSSRLAGAASRNEQFF
TRBV5-1,NA,TRBJ1-1,NA,TGCGCCAGCAGCTTGCGTTCGGAGGGGATGAACACTGAAGCTTTCTTT,CASSLRSEGMNTEAFF
TRBV10-3,TRBD2,TRBJ2-5,NA,TGTGCCATCAGTGAGATTAGCGGGGGACTCCAAGAGACCCAGTACTTC,CAISEISGGLQETQYF
TRBV9,TRBD2,TRBJ2-7,few,TGTGCCAGCAGTCTTAGCGGGGAAACCTACGAGCAGTACTTC,CASSLSGETYEQYF
TRBV3-1/TRBV3-2,NA,TRBJ2-7,NA,TGTGCCAGCAGCCGACCAGGGGCCCCGCGCTACGAGCAGTACTTC,CASSRPGAPRYEQYF
TRBV9,NA,TRBJ2-2,once,TGTGCCAGCAGCGTAGAACTACTAGGCACCGGGGAGCTGTTTTTT,CASSVELLGTGELFF
TRBV7-3,TRBD2,TRBJ2-3,NA,TGTGCCAGCAGCAGCGGGGGGGCAGGCACAGATACGCAGTATTTT,CASSSGGAGTDTQYF
TRBV10-3,NA,TRBJ1-3,few,TGTGCCACCTCCGAGAGGAGTTACTCTGGAAACACCATATATTTT,CATSERSYSGNTIYF
TRBV5-1,TRBD2,TRBJ2-1,NA,TGCGCCAGCAGCGCTGCGGGGGGGCGCTCCTACAATGAGCAGTTCTTC,CASSAAGGRSYNEQFF
TRBV12-5,TRBD1,TRBJ2-1,NA,TGTGCTAGTGGTTTCTCCGGGACAGGTTCTTACAATGAGCAGTTCTTC,CASGFSGTGSYNEQFF
TRBV28,TRBD1,TRBJ2-1,NA,TGTGCCAGCAGTTTAGGAGGACAGGGGGCGAATGAGCAGTTCTTC,CASSLGGQGANEQFF
TRBV5-1,TRBD1,TRBJ1-1,once,TGCGCCAGCAGCAAGGACAGGGATGGCACTGAAGCTTTCTTT,CASSKDRDGTEAFF
TRBV6-5,NA,TRBJ1-1,NA,TGTGCCAGCAGTTATTCGGGGGGTATCACTGAAGCTTTCTTT,CASSYSGGITEAFF
TRBV10-1,NA,TRBJ1-6,NA,TGCGCCAGCGGGGGGAATTCACCCCTCCACTTT,CASGGNSPLHF
TRBV6-5,NA,TRBJ1-6,NA,TGTGCCAGCAGTTCGGCAGGGATCGGTTCACCCCTCCACTTT,CASSSAGIGSPLHF
TRBV7-9,TRBD2,TRBJ2-7,few,TGTGCCAGCAGCCCCAGATCAAGCGGGGGGCGCAACGAGCAGTACTTC,CASSPRSSGGRNEQYF
TRBV4-1,NA,TRBJ2-5,NA,TGCGCCAGCAGCCAAGAAGGACGCCCAGGGGAGACCCAGTACTTC,CASSQEGRPGETQYF
TRBV24-1,NA,TRBJ2-1,NA,TGTGCCACCAGTGACCTGAGGCGGGGATACAATGAGCAGTTCTTC,CATSDLRRGYNEQFF
TRBV24-1,NA,TRBJ2-2,NA,TGTGCCACCAGTGATTTAGGGACTTTCAATTTGGGGGAGCTGTTTTTT,CATSDLGTFNLGELFF
TRBV5-5,TRBD2,TRBJ2-2,NA,TGTGCCAGCAGCTTGGGTTTAGCGGGGGGCACCGGGGAGCTGTTTTTT,CASSLGLAGGTGELFF
TRBV3-1/TRBV3-2,NA,TRBJ2-7,NA,TGTGCCAGCAGCTACGGACGCTACGGGAGAAGCGAGCAGTACTTC,CASSYGRYGRSEQYF
TRBV28,TRBD2,TRBJ2-3,NA,TGTGCTGGGGCTAGCGGGGCCTACACAGATACGCAGTATTTT,CAGASGAYTDTQYF